These T cell receptor beta chains were read from a single sample in a study of T cell repertoires in cytomegalovirus infection. TCRdb itself ran the reads through MiXCR, one entry per CDR3 protein. This table has 510,000 or so distinct CDR3 sequences, about 25% appearing once. The sequenced sample consisted of PBMCs. Receptors originate from a human donor in good health (CMV status not recorded). Some clones in this sample may be carry-over from other donors' samples. CDR3s include the opening cysteine and the closing phenylalanine or tryptophan. Only some rows state a clone size, as once, few, many or a class for expanded clones.

>TRBV5-5|NA
CASSFRDREETQYF
>TRBV5-6|NA
CASSHRTGRTDTQYF
>TRBV29-1|NA
CSVETGQGAGAFF
>TRBV12-3/TRBV12-4|NA
CASSFLGSGANVLTF
>TRBV29-1|NA
CSVVAGASYEQYF
>TRBV12-3/TRBV12-4|many
CASSRTGGTEAFF
>TRBV19|few
CASSPRPEGGNQPQHF
>TRBV30|once
CASLQGNTEAFF
>TRBV11-3|NA
CASRPTSGARGEQFF
>TRBV7-2|NA
CASSLRGSSYTEQFF
>TRBV7-2|many
CASSLAEPVNGHEQFF
>TRBV29-1|NA
CSVEVQVNYGYTF
>TRBV7-9|few
CASSFSTGEYTIYF
>TRBV12-3/TRBV12-4|NA
CASTPGGRNEQFF
>TRBV12-3/TRBV12-4|many
CASSLRLADGELFF
>TRBV19|few
CASSISGTPGANVLTF
>TRBV11-2|few
CASSFETEAFF
>TRBV7-9|few
CASSYTTGGTEAFF
>TRBV27|many
CASSSLQPLGGTGYGYTF
>TRBV29-1|NA
CSGGRNTEAFF
>TRBV24-1|NA
CATSSSVLSYNEQFF
>TRBV7-9|few
CASSLAPHLTGEETQYF
>TRBV19|once
CASTADGGPRTEAFF
>TRBV7-9|many
CASSSGRSSHEQYF
>TRBV6-5|NA
CASSYSSGLPFDEQFF
>TRBV20-1|few
CSAPYQNYGYTF
>TRBV4-1|few
CASSGRSGAITDTQYF
>TRBV24-1|NA
CATRAAADTQYF
>TRBV20-1|NA
CSARGLAGYEQYF
>TRBV7-2|few
CASSPFWDSPTDTQYF
>TRBV6-1|NA
CATNNQPQHF
>TRBV12-3/TRBV12-4|NA
CASSFSENTGELFF
>TRBV6-1|few
CASSDPGTGVGYTF
>TRBV18|NA
CASSPEPGQLGQPQHF
>TRBV11-2|few
CASARFNEQFF
>TRBV12-3/TRBV12-4|NA
CASTSPIGLAANEQFF
>TRBV7-9|NA
CASSPSGGLEQFF
>TRBV7-8|many
CASSRRGDSLYNEQFF
>TRBV7-8|many
CASSQDRGGEQYF
>TRBV12-3/TRBV12-4|few
CASTLPGTGAGYTF
>TRBV11-2|many
CASSLLQGAGQPQHF
>TRBV5-1|few
CASRGLAGETGELFF
>TRBV27|NA
CASTPGTGVGEQYF
>TRBV7-2|many
CASSQVTFNPLYGYTF
>TRBV7-8|few
CASSLLPGGSYNEQFF
>TRBV2|few
CASSGGTGTSYQETQYF
>TRBV11-3|NA
CASSAGGGANTGELFF
>TRBV7-9|NA
CASSSDRVDTEAFF
>TRBV12-3/TRBV12-4|NA
CASMGYGTSGTLGGRQFF
>TRBV7-8|many
CASSLAGTQPQHF
>TRBV12-3/TRBV12-4|NA
CASSPPAGLAETQYF
>TRBV6-1|many
CASIPGGRDRENYGYTF
>TRBV7-9|few
CASREGAGLGEQFF
>TRBV29-1|NA
CSVVGRGSYEQYF
>TRBV12-3/TRBV12-4|many
CASSLDRGLDVNTEAFF
>TRBV5-6|few
CASTLDGGWNEQFF
>TRBV20-1|few
CSARTPVSGRIYEQYF
>TRBV27|NA
CASSLGFSGTDTQYF
>TRBV6-2/TRBV6-3|NA
CASSYGRGTERMNTEAFF